This passage covers 29 T cell receptor beta chains from one sample sequenced in a study of molecular identifiers for immune sequencing clone quantification. Via MiXCR, TCRdb re-called the PCR reads, giving one row per CDR3 protein. The table records 300,000 to 400,000 distinct CDR3 sequences, about a fifth of them present only once. Input material: naive CD8+ T cells from blood, with Jurkat cell RNA spiked in. Regarding subset: FACS-sorted CD8+CD4-CCR7+CD45RA+ naive T cells. The origin of the receptors is a human donor in good health. Some libraries in this study had Jurkat cell RNA spiked in.

This clonotype has only a few counts. The chain links TRBV12-3 or TRBV12-4 to TRBJ2-1; a possible D gene is TRBD2 (5 bases). Trimming pared 5 bases from V and 6 bases from J, leaving 17 bases between. This CDR3 has 15 residues. CDR3 loop: CASSIREIGVNEQFF. CDR3 bases: TGTGCCAGCAGTATACGGGAAATCGGAGTCAATGAGCAGTTCTTC.

This clonotype was picked up many times. This sequence joins TRBV6-5 and TRBJ2-7, with 7 nucleotides matching TRBD2. J gave up 6 bases and V 6 bases, and 14 bases lay outside the gene matches. Germline CDR1 and CDR2: MNHEY and SVGAGI. The CDR3 is made up of 15 amino acids. CDR3 DNA: TGTGCCAGCAGAGCTACCCGGGACTACTCTCTCGAGCAGTACTTC. Translation: CASRATRDYSLEQYF.

As to this clonotype: A much larger clone differs from this one at a single base, so this may be a read error. The rearrangement joins TRBV13 to TRBJ2-3; 9 bases align to TRBD1. CDR3 size: 14 residues. V was pared by 5 bases and J by 14 bases, with 14 bases of the junction left unmatched. The V gene's germline CDR1 is PRHDT and CDR2 FYEKMQ (reference sequence). The CDR3 loop is CASSPTGGTLPWYF. The CDR3 DNA sequence: TGTGCCAGCAGCCCCACAGGGGGCACGTTGCCCTGGTATTTT.

Notes on this clonotype: With a much larger clone just one base away, this may be a read error. J is TRBJ2-7 and V is TRBV11-3; possibly TRBD1 or TRBD2 for D (5 bases each). Germline loops: CDR1 SGHNT, CDR2 YENEEA. The CDR3 sequence is 13 residues long. Deletions cut 8 bases from V and 6 bases from J, with 17 bases between. This chain's CDR3 is CASGVGTGGEQYF. As DNA, the CDR3 is TGTGCCAGCGGCGTGGGGACGGGTGGCGAGCAGTACTTC.

In regard to this clonotype: In this CDR3 the conserved last residue, phenylalanine or tryptophan, is missing, so a read error is likely. This rearrangement joins TRBV10-3 to TRBJ2-5; maybe TRBD1 (5 bases). CDR1 is ENHRY and CDR2 is SYGVKD in the germline V gene. Trimming left V 3 bases short and J 3 bases short, with 14 bases between. CDR3 size: 15 residues. Written as DNA, the CDR3 is TGTGCCATCAGTGAAGGGGCCGCCAGGGAAGAGACCCAGTACTCC. This gives the protein CAISEGAAREETQYS.

This clonotype appeared many times. The V call is TRBV5-1, the J call TRBJ1-5; D unresolved. Trimming took 1 base from V and 0 from J, leaving 11 bases between them. The V gene's germline CDR1 is SGHRS and CDR2 YFSETQ. The CDR3 has 16 residues. The CDR3 nucleotides are TGCGCCAGCAGCTTGTCCCGGACGTTTAGCAATCAGCCCCAGCATTTT. Its protein is CASSLSRTFSNQPQHF.

This clonotype occurred many times. V is TRBV29-1 and J is TRBJ1-5, with D possibly matching TRBD1 (6 bases). Trimming pared 4 bases from V and 9 bases from J, leaving 28 bases between. The CDR3 covers 17 residues. The germline V gene has CDR1 SQVTM and CDR2 ANQGSEA. The CDR3 spells CSVVMSGGQTGERPQHF. CDR3 nucleotide sequence: TGCAGCGTTGTCATGTCGGGGGGACAAACCGGGGAGCGGCCCCAGCATTTT.

This sequence joins TRBV11-2 and TRBJ2-7; TRBD2 might be the D (6 bases). Germline V lookup: CDR1 SGHAT, CDR2 FQNNGV. V lost 3 bases and J lost 4, with 10 bases in between. CDR3 size: 13 residues. This chain's CDR3 is CASSFRRGYEQYF. CDR3 nucleotides: TGTGCCAGCAGCTTTAGACGGGGGTACGAGCAGTACTTC.

This clonotype was picked up many times. This chain joins TRBV12-3 or TRBV12-4 and TRBJ1-5; tentative D call: TRBD1 (5 bases). V was clipped by 5 bases and J by 5 bases, with 10 bases between them. The CDR3 runs 13 residues. The CDR3 nucleotides read TGTGCCAGCAGTGACAGTGGGGATCAGCCCCAGCATTTT. This encodes CASSDSGDQPQHF.

Worth noting for this clonotype: Just one base apart from a much larger clone, this may be a read error. The chain couples TRBV29-1 to TRBJ2-7; 8 bases agree with TRBD1. There are 16 residues in the CDR3. Germline V gene data show CDR1 as SQVTM and CDR2 as ANQGSEA. Losses at the gene ends were 4 bases for V and 2 bases for J; bases not matched to a gene: 13. The CDR3, as DNA: TGCAGCGTTGGGGCCCGAACAGGGGGTACCCCCTACGAGCAGTACTTC. Translation: CSVGARTGGTPYEQYF.

The rearrangement links TRBV6-2 or TRBV6-3 to TRBJ2-5; the match to TRBD2 covers 13 bases. The CDR3 extends over 16 amino acids. V was clipped by 4 bases and J by 6 bases; unmatched bases: 8. The germline V gene has CDR1 MNHEY and CDR2 SVGEGT. The CDR3 sequence is CASSLGLAGISKTQYF. CDR3 DNA sequence: TGTGCCAGCAGTTTGGGACTAGCGGGAATATCAAAGACCCAGTACTTC.

This rearrangement joins TRBV4-3 to TRBJ2-7; TRBD1 matches 9 bases. J gave up 5 bases and V 3 bases, and 5 bases lay outside the gene matches. The length of the CDR3 is 14 residues. CDR1 and CDR2 from the germline V gene are LGHNA and YSLEER. The CDR3 loop reads CASSHGTGTNEQYF. For the CDR3, the DNA is TGCGCCAGCAGCCACGGGACAGGGACCAACGAGCAGTACTTC.

The table lists this clonotype with a few counts. The rearrangement links TRBV11-2 to TRBJ1-1; perhaps TRBD1 as D (6 bases). Trimming removed 1 base from V and 3 bases from J, with 12 bases in between. Germline loops: CDR1 SGHAT, CDR2 FQNNGV. The CDR3 totals 15 residues. The CDR3 sequence: CASSLGTGWHTEAFF. The CDR3 DNA reads TGTGCCAGCAGCTTAGGTACAGGGTGGCACACTGAAGCTTTCTTT.

This clonotype has just a few counts. The chain has TRBV2 and TRBJ1-5; D is uncertain. V dropped 4 bases and J dropped 3 bases, with 7 bases sitting between them. The germline V gene encodes CDR1 SNHLY and CDR2 FYNNEI. CDR3 length: 13 residues. The CDR3 is CASSVVDNQPQHF. As DNA, the CDR3 is TGTGCCAGCAGTGTTGTTGACAATCAGCCCCAGCATTTT.

In its sample, this clonotype was seen many times. The J gene is TRBJ2-3, the V gene TRBV19, with 7 bases that match TRBD1. The trim removed 10 bases at V and 2 bases at J, leaving 6 bases unmatched. The CDR3 is 13 residues long. Germline V gene sequence: CDR1 LNHDA, CDR2 SQIVND (reference sequence). The CDR3 sequence: CAIRDRLTDTQYF. CDR3 DNA sequence: TGTGCCATTCGGGACAGACTCACAGATACGCAGTATTTT.

This clonotype turned up a few times. A much larger clone lies one base from this, so it may be a read error. This rearrangement joins TRBV7-9 to TRBJ1-1, with D tentatively TRBD1 (6 bases). The CDR3 length is 15 residues. Germline V CDR1 and CDR2: SEHNR, FQNEAQ (reference sequence). This chain's CDR3 is CAGSLGSGGLAEAFF. CDR3 bases: TGTGCCGGCAGCCTAGGTAGTGGGGGGCTGGCTGAAGCTTTCTTT. The whole variable domain, filled in from reference TRBV7-9 and TRBJ1-1, reads DTGVSQNPRHKITKRGQNVTFRCDPISEHNRLYWYRQTLGQGPEFLTYFQNEAQLEKSRLLSDRFSAERPKGSFSTLEIQRTEQGDSAMYLCAGSLGSGGLAEAFFGQGTRLTVV.

The chain has TRBV20-1 and TRBJ2-1; 7 nucleotides agree with TRBD2. The CDR3 extends over 14 amino acids. The V gene end was trimmed by 8 bases and the J gene end by 2 bases; junction bases not matched to a gene: 9. Germline loops: CDR1 DFQATT, CDR2 SNEGSKA (reference sequence). The CDR3 here is CSTIGLVPYNEQFF. The CDR3 DNA reads as TGCAGTACTATAGGACTAGTTCCCTACAATGAGCAGTTCTTC.

The chain couples TRBV4-3 to TRBJ2-7, with a possible D match to TRBD2 (5 bases). This CDR3 region has 14 residues. V was shortened by 1 base and J by 3 bases, with 10 bases between the two germline ends. Germline CDR1 and CDR2: LGHNA and YSLEER. This chain's CDR3 is CASSQGWGDYEQYF. CDR3 bases: TGCGCCAGCAGCCAAGGATGGGGAGACTACGAGCAGTACTTC.

In this sample, this clonotype turned up a few times. A much larger clone sits a single nucleotide away, making a read error possible. The chain uses TRBV20-1 and TRBJ2-7; 7 nucleotides match TRBD1. V was clipped by 1 base and J by 4 bases; unmatched bases: 7. The CDR3 totals 14 residues. Germline CDR1 DFQATT, CDR2 SNEGSKA (reference sequence). DNA for the CDR3: TGCAGTGCTAGAGCCCGGACAGGCAGATACGAGCAGTACTTC. It is translated as CSARARTGRYEQYF.

To note about this clonotype: This may stem from a read error, because a much larger clone lies one nucleotide away. The chain couples TRBV4-1 to TRBJ2-5; TRBD2 matches 7 bases. This CDR3 is 14 amino acids long. The germline CDR1 and CDR2 sequences are MGHRA and YSYEKL. The CDR3 spells CASSQPSGQGTQYF. The CDR3, as DNA: TGCGCCAGCAGCCAACCTAGCGGACAAGGGACCCAGTACTTC.

Ten or more counts support this clonotype. The chain recombines TRBV5-4 with TRBJ2-2; TRBD2 agrees at 9 bases. V lost 3 bases, J lost 6 bases, and 3 bases stayed unmatched. CDR1 is SGHNT, CDR2 YYREEE, per germline (reference sequence). The CDR3 is 14 amino acids. In DNA form, the CDR3 reads TGTGCCAGCAGCTCGGGACTAGCTCCCGGGGAGCTGTTTTTT. Amino acid sequence: CASSSGLAPGELFF.

This clonotype was observed at least ten times. The chain employs TRBV7-9 and TRBJ2-3; 7 bases are shared with TRBD2. There are 16 residues in the CDR3. Per germline, CDR1 SEHNR and CDR2 FQNEAQ (reference sequence). Unmatched junction bases numbered 8, after V lost 4 bases and J lost 1 base. DNA of the CDR3: TGTGCCAGCAGCTCTTATTGGGAGGGACGCACAGATACGCAGTATTTT. Residues: CASSSYWEGRTDTQYF.

This clonotype has a count of ten or more. The chain uses TRBV27 and TRBJ2-5; maybe TRBD1 (5 bases). Germline values: CDR1 MNHEY, CDR2 SMNVEV (reference sequence). V gave up 3 bases and J gave up 2 bases, with 7 bases separating them. This CDR3 has 13 residues. The CDR3 spells CASSFGAQETQYF. Written as DNA, the CDR3 is TGTGCCAGCAGTTTTGGGGCACAAGAGACCCAGTACTTC.

This clonotype has only a few counts. The chain has TRBV19 and TRBJ1-4; a weak D match, TRBD1 (6 bases). Germline V gene data show CDR1 as LNHDA and CDR2 as SQIVND (reference sequence). With 4 bases removed from V and 0 bases from J, the gap between germline ends came to 9 bases. CDR3 length equals 15 residues. The CDR3, as DNA: TGTGCCAGTAGTAGGCGGACAGCAACTAATGAAAAACTGTTTTTT. Translating gives CASSRRTATNEKLFF.

The sample holds many counts of this clonotype. The chain joins TRBV20-1 to TRBJ2-2; TRBD1 agrees at 7 bases. J was trimmed by 0 bases and V by 0 bases; bases with no gene match: 7. CDR3 size: 17 residues. Germline V gene data show CDR1 as DFQATT and CDR2 as SNEGSKA (reference sequence). The CDR3 DNA follows: TGCAGTGCTAGAGATTCATACGGGACAGCGAACACCGGGGAGCTGTTTTTT. Encoded protein: CSARDSYGTANTGELFF.

Remarks on this clonotype: This likely comes from a read error, as the CDR3 has no conserved phenylalanine or tryptophan at its end. The chain uses TRBV27 and TRBJ1-1; perhaps TRBD1 as D (5 bases). This CDR3 has 17 residues. V lost 3 bases, J lost 3 bases, and 20 bases lay in between. Germline V gene data show CDR1 as MNHEY and CDR2 as SMNVEV (reference sequence). This chain's CDR3 is CASSLGRDRLLDTEAFS. The CDR3 coding sequence is TGTGCCAGCAGTTTGGGCCGGGACCGGTTGCTAGACACTGAAGCTTTCTCT.

V and J are TRBV2 and TRBJ2-3; 7 bases agree with TRBD1. J gave up 0 bases and V 7 bases, and 19 bases lay outside the gene matches. The germline V gene has CDR1 SNHLY and CDR2 FYNNEI. There are 19 residues in the CDR3. Here the CDR3 DNA reads TGTGCCAGCATGGGGGCCTGGATAGGACAGGTTACTAGCACAGATACGCAGTATTTT. Its translation: CASMGAWIGQVTSTDTQYF.

This clonotype was seen many times. The chain couples TRBV7-8 to TRBJ2-3; D might be TRBD1 (5 bases). The CDR3 has 18 residues. Germline loops: CDR1 SGHVS, CDR2 FQNEAQ. Trimming cost V 2 bases and J 3 bases, with 21 bases left between them. For the CDR3, the DNA is TGTGCCAGCAGCTTACCCGAACAGGACCTCTTCAGTACAGATACGCAGTATTTT. This translates into CASSLPEQDLFSTDTQYF.

Notes on this clonotype: A much larger clone differs from this one at a single base, so this may be a read error. The gene calls are TRBV20-1 and TRBJ2-7, with unresolved D. The J call could be wrong; TRBJ2-1 is a better fit for the DNA end. The germline V gene has CDR1 DFQATT and CDR2 SNEGSKA (reference sequence). The CDR3 has 13 residues. CDR3 sequence (DNA): TGCAGTGCTAGAGATGGTAGCTCCTACGAGCAGTTCTTC. It specifies CSARDGSSYEQFF.